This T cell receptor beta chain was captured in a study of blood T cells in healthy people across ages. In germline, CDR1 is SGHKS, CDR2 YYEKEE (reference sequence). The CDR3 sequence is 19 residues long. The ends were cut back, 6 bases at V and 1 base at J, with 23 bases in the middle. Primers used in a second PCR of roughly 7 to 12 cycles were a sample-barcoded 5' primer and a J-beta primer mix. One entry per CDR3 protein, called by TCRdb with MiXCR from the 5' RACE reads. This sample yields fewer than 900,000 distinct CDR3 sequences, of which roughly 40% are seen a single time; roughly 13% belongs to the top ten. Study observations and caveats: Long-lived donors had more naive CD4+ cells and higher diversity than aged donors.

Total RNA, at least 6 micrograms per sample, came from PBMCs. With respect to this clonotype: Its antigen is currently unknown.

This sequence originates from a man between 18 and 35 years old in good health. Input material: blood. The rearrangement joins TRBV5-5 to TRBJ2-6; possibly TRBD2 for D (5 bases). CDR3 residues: CASTPHGEGFESGANVLTF. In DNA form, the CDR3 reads TGTGCCAGCACACCCCACGGCGAGGGCTTTGAATCTGGGGCCAACGTCCTGACTTTC.